The next 28 T cell receptor beta chains were all read from a single sample in a study of blood T cell repertoires in COVID-19. Measured with immunoSEQ multiplex PCR; TCRdb has only the in-frame clones, and not every one. The table lists more than 150,000 clones, around 79% of them singletons. The material sequenced was peripheral blood. The origin of the receptors is a woman in her 70s with acute or convalescent COVID-19.

This clone has just one count. The V gene is TRBV6-6, the J gene TRBJ2-7; 7 bases are shared with TRBD2. Looked up from germline, CDR1 is MNHNY and CDR2 is SVGAGI (reference sequence). CDR3 size: 14 residues. Unmatched junction bases numbered 1, after V lost 0 bases and J lost 2 bases. The CDR3 sequence: CASSYSRGAYEQYF. CDR3 sequence (DNA): TGTGCCAGCAGTTACTCACGGGGGGCCTACGAGCAGTACTTC.

This clone has only a few counts. The genes are TRBV2 and TRBJ2-7, with 10 bases aligning to TRBD1. The CDR3 runs 14 residues. Germline V gives CDR1 SNHLY, CDR2 FYNNEI. With V trimmed by 4 bases and J by 3 bases, 3 bases remained unmatched. The CDR3 nucleotides are TGTGCCAGCAGTGTGACAGGGGGCTTCTACGAGCAGTACTTC. As protein: CASSVTGGFYEQYF.

The V and J genes are TRBV29-1 and TRBJ2-5; no definite D call. V gave up 5 bases and J gave up 3 bases, with 10 bases separating them. There are 12 residues in the CDR3. Germline loops: CDR1 SQVTM, CDR2 ANQGSEA. CDR3 amino acids: CSVRNSEETQYF. The CDR3 nucleotides read TGCAGCGTTCGGAACAGTGAAGAGACCCAGTACTTC. The full variable domain, rest sourced from reference TRBV29-1 and TRBJ2-5, is SAVISQKPSRDICQRGTSLTIQCQVDSQVTMMFWYRQQPGQSLTLIATANQGSEATYESGFVIDKFPISRPNLTFSTLTVSNMSPEDSSIYLCSVRNSEETQYFGPGTRLLVL.

The chain is built from TRBV5-8 and TRBJ1-5, with D unclear. CDR1 is SGHTS, CDR2 YDEGEE, per germline. V lost 0 bases, J lost 3 bases, and 16 bases lay in between. This CDR3 comprises 17 residues. Here the CDR3 DNA reads TGTGCCAGCAGCTTGGCGAGGGAACACATATTCAATCAGCCCCAGCATTTT. It translates to CASSLAREHIFNQPQHF.

V usage is TRBV7-8 and J usage is TRBJ1-6; 7 nucleotides line up with TRBD1. Germline V gene data show CDR1 as SGHVS and CDR2 as FQNEAQ. V lost 4 bases, J lost 4 bases, and 4 bases stayed unmatched. This CDR3 has 15 residues. For the CDR3, the DNA is TGTGCCAGCAGCTATGAGACAGGGTATAATTCACCCCTCCACTTT. It translates to CASSYETGYNSPLHF.

This chain uses TRBV20-1 with TRBJ2-1; D gene ambiguous. Germline CDR1 DFQATT, CDR2 SNEGSKA (reference sequence). This CDR3 region has 12 residues. Trimming removed 3 bases from V and 4 bases from J, with 7 bases in between. The DNA for the CDR3 is TGCAGTGCTAGTCGAGCTTACAATGAGCAGTTCTTC. Its protein is CSASRAYNEQFF.

The genes are TRBV5-6 and TRBJ2-3; TRBD1 agrees at 11 bases. The V and J ends lost 4 bases and 3 bases, in that order; junction bases with no gene match: 7. The CDR3 contains 16 residues. From germline, CDR1 is SGHDT and CDR2 YYEEEE. CDR3 sequence reads: CASSGDRGFSTDTQYF. In nucleotides, the CDR3 is TGTGCCAGCAGCGGGGACAGGGGGTTCAGTACAGATACGCAGTATTTT.

The gene calls are TRBV3-1 (or the pseudogene TRBV3-2) and TRBJ1-1; 8 bases line up with TRBD1. The length of the CDR3 is 14 residues. Germline values: CDR1 LGHDT, CDR2 YNNKEL (reference sequence). V dropped 5 bases and J dropped 3; count of bases not matched to a gene: 5. The CDR3, as DNA: TGTGCCAGCAGCTTCAGGGGGCAGGACACTGAAGCTTTCTTT. This encodes CASSFRGQDTEAFF.

CDR3 sequence: CASSEGRDSTFSYEQYF. The CDR3 DNA is TGTGCCAGCAGTGAAGGCCGGGACTCAACTTTCTCCTACGAGCAGTACTTC. This chain uses TRBV2 with TRBJ2-7; D perhaps matches TRBD2 (6 bases). The CDR3 has 17 amino acids. Trimming stripped 1 base from V and 0 bases from J, with 16 bases between. CDR1 SNHLY and CDR2 FYNNEI come from the germline V gene.

J is TRBJ2-1 and V is TRBV5-1; TRBD2 is a possible D gene (6 bases). The V gene lost 0 bases and the J gene lost 7 bases, with 17 bases spanning the gap. Germline-derived CDR1 and CDR2 are SGHRS and YFSETQ. The CDR3 is made up of 16 amino acids. CDR3 sequence (DNA): TGCGCCAGCAGCTTGGCCAGTATTGCCCGGGGGAATGAGCAGTTCTTC. Protein: CASSLASIARGNEQFF. Full variable domain (outside the CDR3, taken from reference TRBV5-1 and TRBJ2-1): KAGVTQTPRYLIKTRGQQVTLSCSPISGHRSVSWYQQTPGQGLQFLFEYFSETQRNKGNFPGRFSGRQFSNSRSEMNVSTLELGDSALYLCASSLASIARGNEQFFGPGTRLTVL.

As for this clone: One junction end disagrees with the germline gene, perhaps due to a read error. This chain joins TRBV13 and TRBJ2-7; TRBD2 might be the D (6 bases). The CDR3 runs 18 residues. Germline assignment: CDR1 PRHDT and CDR2 FYEKMQ (reference sequence). The CDR3, as DNA: TGTGCCAGCACCTTACGCCGCAGCCTAGCGAGGGAACGGGCCGAGCAGTACTTC. Encoded protein: CASTLRRSLARERAEQYF.

The J gene is TRBJ1-6, the V gene TRBV19, with 7 bases aligning to TRBD1. V lost 6 bases, J lost 10 bases, and 12 bases stayed unmatched. The CDR3 is 15 amino acids. Germline V gives CDR1 LNHDA, CDR2 SQIVND (reference sequence). CDR3 region: CASRKMGQSASPLHF. The DNA of the CDR3 is TGTGCCAGTAGGAAGATGGGACAGTCAGCCTCACCCCTCCACTTT.

This clone has just a few counts. The chain couples TRBV7-3 to TRBJ2-7; the match to TRBD2 covers 8 bases. Trimming cost V 5 bases and J 5 bases; bases outside gene matches: 8. The CDR3 covers 14 residues. CDR1 is SGHTA and CDR2 is FQGTGA in the germline V gene. The CDR3 loop is CASSATSGSDEQYF. CDR3 bases: TGTGCCAGCAGCGCTACGAGCGGGAGCGACGAGCAGTACTTC.

This chain uses TRBV7-8 with TRBJ2-2; weak D call: TRBD1 (5 bases). CDR1 is SGHVS, CDR2 FQNEAQ, per germline. V was shortened by 2 bases and J by 13 bases, with 14 bases between the two germline ends. The CDR3 covers 13 residues. Written as DNA, the CDR3 is TGTGCCAGCAGCTTAAATCAGGGAACATTGCTGTTTTTT. Protein sequence: CASSLNQGTLLFF.

This clone was seen more than once but under ten times. The rearrangement uses TRBV2 and TRBJ2-7, with D perhaps TRBD2 (5 bases). CDR1 is SNHLY, CDR2 FYNNEI, per germline. CDR3 size: 14 residues. V lost 8 bases and J lost 1, with 15 bases in between. Here the CDR3 reads CASGSGIGSYEQYF. Here the CDR3 DNA reads TGTGCCAGCGGTTCCGGGATTGGGTCCTACGAGCAGTACTTC.

J is TRBJ2-5 and V is TRBV18; 9 nucleotides match TRBD2. J was trimmed by 0 bases and V by 3 bases; bases with no gene match: 5. Germline V gives CDR1 KGHSH, CDR2 LQKENI. This CDR3 has 16 amino acids. The CDR3 region is CASSPPLAGNQETQYF. CDR3 sequence (DNA): TGTGCCAGCTCACCGCCCCTAGCGGGAAACCAAGAGACCCAGTACTTC.

The V gene is TRBV5-4, the J gene TRBJ2-2, with 8 positions matching TRBD2. Looked up from germline, CDR1 is SGHNT and CDR2 is YYREEE (reference sequence). The CDR3 runs to 15 residues. Trimming removed 2 bases from V and 4 bases from J; junction bases left unmatched: 4. CDR3 nucleotides: TGTGCCAGCAGCTTTCTAGCGGGCACCACCGGGGAGCTGTTTTTT. Encoded protein: CASSFLAGTTGELFF.

This rearrangement joins TRBV9 to TRBJ2-2, with 8 bases identical to TRBD2. This CDR3 spans 15 amino acids. Per the germline V gene, CDR1 is SGDLS and CDR2 is YYNGEE. The V and J ends lost 0 bases and 4 bases, in that order; junction bases with no gene match: 2. This chain's CDR3 is CASSVAAGGTGELFF. The CDR3 nucleotides read TGTGCCAGCAGCGTAGCTGCGGGAGGCACCGGGGAGCTGTTTTTT.

The chain carries TRBV5-1 and TRBJ2-1; possibly TRBD1 for D (6 bases). With 2 bases removed from V and 6 bases from J, the gap between germline ends came to 12 bases. Germline assignment: CDR1 SGHRS and CDR2 YFSETQ. The CDR3 runs 14 residues. CDR3 amino acids: CASSFQGKGNEQFF. Written as DNA, the CDR3 is TGCGCCAGCAGCTTCCAGGGGAAGGGCAATGAGCAGTTCTTC. The complete variable domain, with remaining parts taken from reference TRBV5-1 and TRBJ2-1, reads KAGVTQTPRYLIKTRGQQVTLSCSPISGHRSVSWYQQTPGQGLQFLFEYFSETQRNKGNFPGRFSGRQFSNSRSEMNVSTLELGDSALYLCASSFQGKGNEQFFGPGTRLTVL.

This clone was seen only a few times. The rearrangement links TRBV5-1 to TRBJ2-3; the match to TRBD2 covers 8 bases. The J segment lost 2 bases and the V segment lost 6 bases, leaving 11 bases of the junction unmatched. CDR3 size: 16 residues. CDR1 and CDR2 (germline): SGHRS, YFSETQ. Here the CDR3 DNA reads TGCGCCAGCATTGCGGGAGGTGGCCTAGACACAGATACGCAGTATTTT. Amino acids: CASIAGGGLDTDTQYF.

V usage is TRBV7-9 and J usage is TRBJ2-1; tentatively, D is TRBD1 (5 bases). V shed 1 base and J shed 9 bases, with 13 bases lying between them. The germline gives CDR1 SEHNR, CDR2 FQNEAQ (reference sequence). The CDR3 has 14 residues. The CDR3 region has the DNA TGTGCCAGCAGCTTAGGGGGCCAGGGCCCTGAGCAGTTCTTC. Translated, it gives CASSLGGQGPEQFF. Complete variable domain (other parts from reference TRBV7-9 and TRBJ2-1): DTGVSQNPRHKITKRGQNVTFRCDPISEHNRLYWYRQTLGQGPEFLTYFQNEAQLEKSRLLSDRFSAERPKGSFSTLEIQRTEQGDSAMYLCASSLGGQGPEQFFGPGTRLTVL.

The CDR3 is CASRTTGDSNQPQHF. CDR3 DNA sequence: TGTGCCAGTAGAACAACAGGTGATAGCAATCAGCCCCAGCATTTT. V usage is TRBV19 and J usage is TRBJ1-5, with D possibly TRBD1 on 5 matching bases. Germline V lookup: CDR1 LNHDA, CDR2 SQIVND (reference sequence). The germline V and J ends were trimmed by 6 bases and 0 bases, with 12 bases remaining between them. The CDR3 covers 15 residues.

The chain recombines TRBV6-6 with TRBJ1-2; 10 bases match TRBD1. Trimming cost V 8 bases and J 4 bases; bases outside gene matches: 7. This CDR3 is 14 amino acids long. Per the germline V gene, CDR1 is MNHNY and CDR2 is SVGAGI (reference sequence). In nucleotides, the CDR3 is TGTGCCAGCCGACAGGGGGCTGGTCCCTATGGCTACACCTTC. Translated, it gives CASRQGAGPYGYTF.

The chain employs TRBV2 and TRBJ2-7; 12 bases map to TRBD2. The CDR3 loop spans 15 amino acids. Germline-derived CDR1 and CDR2 are SNHLY and FYNNEI. The junction had 10 bases not matched to a gene; V was cut back by 7 bases and J by 6 bases. This CDR3 reads CASKQLAGGLGEQYF. DNA of the CDR3: TGTGCCAGCAAACAACTAGCGGGAGGTCTGGGCGAGCAGTACTTC.

This chain uses TRBV28 with TRBJ1-1, with a weak D call TRBD1 (6 bases). The CDR3 extends over 15 amino acids. Germline V CDR1 and CDR2: MDHEN, SYDVKM. Trimming stripped 3 bases from V and 6 bases from J, with 17 bases between. CDR3 DNA sequence: TGTGCCAGCAGTTTCACGACAGGCACAATCGCTGAAGCTTTCTTT. This gives the protein CASSFTTGTIAEAFF.

The rearrangement joins TRBV3-1 (or the pseudogene TRBV3-2) to TRBJ1-4, with D possibly being TRBD1 (6 bases). The length of the CDR3 is 14 residues. V lost 2 bases, J lost 3 bases, and 7 bases lay in between. Per germline, CDR1 LGHDT and CDR2 YNNKEL (reference sequence). The CDR3 is CASSQKGANEKLFF. CDR3 nucleotide sequence: TGTGCCAGCAGCCAAAAGGGGGCTAATGAAAAACTGTTTTTT.

The chain joins TRBV6-1 to TRBJ2-7; 10 bases are a match to TRBD1. Looked up from germline, CDR1 is MNHNS and CDR2 is SASEGT. This CDR3 spans 15 amino acids. Germline trimming cut 7 bases from V and 5 bases from J; bases unmatched to any gene: 11. This CDR3 is CASTIDGTGVHEQYF. The CDR3 DNA follows: TGTGCCAGCACCATAGACGGGACAGGGGTCCACGAGCAGTACTTC.

This sequence joins TRBV6-5 and TRBJ2-1, with D possibly matching TRBD1 (6 bases). Per the germline V gene, CDR1 is MNHEY and CDR2 is SVGAGI. The length of the CDR3 is 15 residues. V was shortened by 6 bases and J by 7 bases, with 19 bases between the two germline ends. CDR3: CASSLSPTGSNEQFF. CDR3 DNA: TGTGCCAGCAGCCTCAGTCCCACAGGGTCGAATGAGCAGTTCTTC.